This T cell receptor (beta chain) was found in a study of regulatory T cells in long-lasting Graves disease (dated by TCRdb to the early 2020s). Background for the entire study: Newly diagnosed Graves' disease patients had taken antithyroid drugs for less than 3 months. The study was conducted in China and was registered as a clinical trial. A total of 33 samples underwent TCR sequencing: about 13 from persistent and about 20 from newly diagnosed Graves' disease patients. Persistent Graves' disease patients were compared with newly diagnosed Graves' disease patients by peripheral blood TCR sequencing and RNA sequencing.

This specimen's time point label, interpreted: newly diagnosed GD, antithyroid drugs for less than 3 months. For both TCR sequencing and RNA sequencing, RNA was extracted from PBMCs in TRIzol. The diagnosis of Graves' disease was made according to American Thyroid Association guidelines. The patients came from an endocrinology department in Xi'an, China. Each patient gave about 8.1 milliliters of peripheral blood, collected in an EDTA anticoagulant tube. PBMCs were isolated by Ficoll Paque Plus density gradient separation without further T cell sorting. RNA quality was checked with an Agilent 2100 Bioanalyzer and agarose gel, and concentration with a NanoDrop 2000. Library creation used multiplex PCR. Sequencing relied on an Illumina HiSeq 4000. To build TCR beta libraries, CDR3 regions were amplified by Arm-PCR using iRepertoire HTBI primers. Before sequencing, the PCR products went through gel purification. In the original analysis: Across samples, about 64 TRBV and 15 or so TRBJ segments were identified and used for gene usage analysis of CDR3 amino acid clonotypes. COPE and FqMerger were used to merge the filtered high-quality paired reads into contigs. Contigs were aligned with BLAST to IMGT TRBV, TRBD and TRBJ reference genes, and CDR3 was defined per IMGT. Any clonotype with a frequency above 0.1% was classified as a highly expanded clone. Shannon entropy was used to measure repertoire diversity, and the Gini coefficient was used to measure V-J evenness. Public clonotypes were defined as clonotypes shared by more than one individual. Starting from the raw public reads, TCRdb applied fastp trimming at Q25, assembled clones with MiXCR and retained in-frame beta chains. Every distinct CDR3 protein forms one entry, paired with its most common genes and DNA. TCRdb, not the original authors, processed these V and J calls. The sample table lists more than 300,000 distinct CDR3 sequences, about a sixth of them with a count of one. The ten most abundant clones make up approximately 21% of the sample.

The full study reports these points: Peripheral blood alone was examined, since thyroid tissue, which constituted the primary lesion, could not be accessed. Sequencing and analysis were limited to the TCR beta chain. Patients with persistent disease shared more public clonotypes (about 2,900) than newly diagnosed patients did (approximately 990). The authors acknowledged the small sample size as a limitation that may reduce accuracy. Persistent Graves' disease patients showed lower TCR Shannon entropy and fewer highly expanded clones than newly diagnosed patients, suggesting clonal expansion.

This clonotype occurred many times. No antigen is known for it. The sample holds no much larger clone one base away, and base qualities are not on file. Specimen: peripheral blood mononuclear cells (PBMCs), collected at new diagnosis, from a patient treated with antithyroid drugs. The sequence was collected from a female donor with Graves disease.

For the CDR3, the sequence is CASRAANTGELFF. DNA sequence: TGTGCCAGCAGGGCAGCGAACACCGGGGAGCTGTTTTTT. The chain is made from TRBV14 and TRBJ2-2; the D gene identity is not certain. The junction carries 5 bases between V and J, which are trimmed by 6 bases and 0 bases respectively. Taken from the germline V gene, the CDR1 and CDR2 loops are SGHDN and FVKESK. The CDR3 starts with the cysteine, ends with the phenylalanine, and has 13 residues. The read is trimmed to its CDR3 DNA, 39 bases read in frame from base 1. The entire variable domain, with the stretches around the CDR3 drawn from the reference TRBV14 and TRBJ2-2 proteins, is EAGVTQFPSHSVIEKGQTVTLRCDPISGHDNLYWYRRVMGKEIKFLLHFVKESKQDESGMPNNRFLAERTGGTYSTLKVQPAELEDSGVYFCASRAANTGELFFGEGSRLTVL.